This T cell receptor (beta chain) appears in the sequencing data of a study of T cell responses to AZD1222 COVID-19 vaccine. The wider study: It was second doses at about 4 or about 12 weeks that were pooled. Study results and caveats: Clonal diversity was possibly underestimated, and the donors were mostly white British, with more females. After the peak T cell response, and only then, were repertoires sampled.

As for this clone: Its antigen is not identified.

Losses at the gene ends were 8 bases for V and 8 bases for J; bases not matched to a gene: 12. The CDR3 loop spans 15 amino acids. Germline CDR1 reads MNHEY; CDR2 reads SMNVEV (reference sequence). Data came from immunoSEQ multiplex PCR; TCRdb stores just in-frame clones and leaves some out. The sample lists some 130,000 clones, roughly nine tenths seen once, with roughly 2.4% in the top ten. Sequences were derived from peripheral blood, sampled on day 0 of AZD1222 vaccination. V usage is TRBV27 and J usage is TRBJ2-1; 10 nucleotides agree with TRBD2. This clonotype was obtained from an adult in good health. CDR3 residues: CASAQAGGPRDEQFF. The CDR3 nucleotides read TGTGCCAGCGCACAAGCGGGAGGGCCAAGGGATGAGCAGTTCTTC.